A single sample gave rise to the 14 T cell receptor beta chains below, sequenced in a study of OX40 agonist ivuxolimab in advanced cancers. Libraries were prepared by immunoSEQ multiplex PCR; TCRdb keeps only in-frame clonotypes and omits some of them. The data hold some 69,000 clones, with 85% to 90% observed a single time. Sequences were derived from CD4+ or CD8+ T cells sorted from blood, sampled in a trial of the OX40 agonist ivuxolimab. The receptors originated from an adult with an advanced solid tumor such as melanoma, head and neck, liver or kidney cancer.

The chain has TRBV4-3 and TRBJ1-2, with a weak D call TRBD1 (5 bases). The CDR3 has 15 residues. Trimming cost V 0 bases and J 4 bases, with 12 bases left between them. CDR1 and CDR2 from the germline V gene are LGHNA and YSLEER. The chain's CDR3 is CASSQETGQVYGYTF. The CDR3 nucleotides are TGCGCCAGCAGCCAAGAAACGGGGCAGGTCTATGGCTACACCTTC.

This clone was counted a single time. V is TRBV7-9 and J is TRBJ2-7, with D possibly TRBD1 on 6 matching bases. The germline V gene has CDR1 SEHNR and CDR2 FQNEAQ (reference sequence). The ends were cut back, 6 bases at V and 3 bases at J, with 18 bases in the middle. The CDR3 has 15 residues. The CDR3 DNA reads TGTGCCAGCAGTTTGACCCGGGACACTTTCTACGAGCAGTACTTC. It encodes CASSLTRDTFYEQYF. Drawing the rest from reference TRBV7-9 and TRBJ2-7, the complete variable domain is DTGVSQNPRHKITKRGQNVTFRCDPISEHNRLYWYRQTLGQGPEFLTYFQNEAQLEKSRLLSDRFSAERPKGSFSTLEIQRTEQGDSAMYLCASSLTRDTFYEQYFGPGTRLTVT.

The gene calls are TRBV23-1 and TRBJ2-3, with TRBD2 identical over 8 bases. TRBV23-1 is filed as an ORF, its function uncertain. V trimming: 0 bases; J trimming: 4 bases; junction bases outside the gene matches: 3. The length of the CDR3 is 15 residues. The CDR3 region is CASSQSPGGADTQYF. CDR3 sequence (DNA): TGCGCCAGCAGTCAATCCCCGGGGGGGGCAGATACGCAGTATTTT.

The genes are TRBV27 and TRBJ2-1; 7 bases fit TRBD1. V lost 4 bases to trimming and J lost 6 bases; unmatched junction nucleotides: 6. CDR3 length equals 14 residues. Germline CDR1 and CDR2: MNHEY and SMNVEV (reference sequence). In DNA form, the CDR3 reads TGTGCCAGCAGTTCCCGGGACAGTCTCAATGAGCAGTTCTTC. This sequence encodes CASSSRDSLNEQFF.

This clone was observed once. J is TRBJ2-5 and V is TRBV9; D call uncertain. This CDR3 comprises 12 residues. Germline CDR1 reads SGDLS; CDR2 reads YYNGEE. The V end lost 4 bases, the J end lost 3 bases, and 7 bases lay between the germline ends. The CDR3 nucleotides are TGTGCCAGCAGCCGTCAGGAAGAGACCCAGTACTTC. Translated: CASSRQEETQYF.

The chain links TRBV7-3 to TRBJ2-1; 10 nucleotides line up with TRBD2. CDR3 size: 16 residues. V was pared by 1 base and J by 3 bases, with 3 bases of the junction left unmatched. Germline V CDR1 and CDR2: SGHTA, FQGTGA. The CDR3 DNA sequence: TGTGCCAGCAGCTTAAGAAGCGGGAGGGGCTACAATGAGCAGTTCTTC. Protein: CASSLRSGRGYNEQFF.

The CDR3 DNA reads as TGTGCCAGCAGCCCCACCGGGGGGCCCAAAAACATTCAGTACTTC. Translation: CASSPTGGPKNIQYF. This chain links TRBV7-2 with TRBJ2-4; D is possibly TRBD2 (7 bases). The CDR3 is made up of 15 amino acids. In germline, CDR1 is SGHTA, CDR2 FQGNSA. V shed 5 bases and J shed 2 bases, with 13 bases lying between them.

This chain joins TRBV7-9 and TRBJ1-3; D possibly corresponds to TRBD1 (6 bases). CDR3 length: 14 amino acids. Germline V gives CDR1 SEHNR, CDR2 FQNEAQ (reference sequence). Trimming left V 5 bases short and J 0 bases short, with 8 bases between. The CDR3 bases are TGTGCCAGCAGCGAACAGGGCTCTGGAAACACCATATATTTT. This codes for CASSEQGSGNTIYF.

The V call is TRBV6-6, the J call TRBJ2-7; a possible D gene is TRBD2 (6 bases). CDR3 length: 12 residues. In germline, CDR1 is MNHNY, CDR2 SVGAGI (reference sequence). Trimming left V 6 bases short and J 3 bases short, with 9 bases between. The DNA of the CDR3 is TGTGCCAGCAGACGGCGGGACTACGAGCAGTACTTC. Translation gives CASRRRDYEQYF.

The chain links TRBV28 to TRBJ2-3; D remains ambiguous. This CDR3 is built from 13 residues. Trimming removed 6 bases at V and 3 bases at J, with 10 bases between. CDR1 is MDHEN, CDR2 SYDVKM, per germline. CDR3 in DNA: TGTGCCAGCAGCCCCCCCCCGACAGATACGCAGTATTTT. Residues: CASSPPPTDTQYF.

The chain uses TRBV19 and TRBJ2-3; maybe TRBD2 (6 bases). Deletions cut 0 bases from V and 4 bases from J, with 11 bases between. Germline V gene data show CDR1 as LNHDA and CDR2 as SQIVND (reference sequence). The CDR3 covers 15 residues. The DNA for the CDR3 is TGTGCCAGTAGTATAGATCGGGGGTTCGCAGATACGCAGTATTTT. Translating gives CASSIDRGFADTQYF.

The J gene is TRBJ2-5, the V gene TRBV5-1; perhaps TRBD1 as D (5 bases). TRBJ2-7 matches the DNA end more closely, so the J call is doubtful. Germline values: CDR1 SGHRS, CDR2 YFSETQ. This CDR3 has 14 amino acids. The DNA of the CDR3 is TGCGCCAGCAGCTTGATGTGGGGCACCTACGAGCAGTACTTC. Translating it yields CASSLMWGTYEQYF.

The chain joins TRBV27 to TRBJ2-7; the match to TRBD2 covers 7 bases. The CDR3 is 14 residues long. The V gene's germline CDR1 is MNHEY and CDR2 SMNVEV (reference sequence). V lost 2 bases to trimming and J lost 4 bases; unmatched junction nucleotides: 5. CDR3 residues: CASSLLGGMYEQYF. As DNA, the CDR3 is TGTGCCAGCAGTTTACTCGGGGGGATGTACGAGCAGTACTTC.

CDR3 nucleotides: TGTGCCAGCAGCTTACAGGACTGGTCTTACAATGAGCAGTTCTTC. It yields the protein CASSLQDWSYNEQFF. The chain is built from TRBV9 and TRBJ2-1; possibly TRBD1 or TRBD2 for D (5 bases each). CDR3 size: 15 residues. Trimming removed 4 bases at V and 4 bases at J, with 15 bases between. The germline V gene has CDR1 SGDLS and CDR2 YYNGEE.